The 9 T cell receptor beta chains below come from one sample, sequenced in a study of shared clonotypes between healthy human individuals. Measured with immunoSEQ multiplex PCR; TCRdb has only the in-frame clones, and not every one. The sample contains some 2.1 million clones, 90% to 95% of which appear only once. The specimen was naive CD4+ T cells sorted from blood. Subset given: CD45RA+ positively selected. These receptors were obtained from a man aged 18 to 30 in good health.

The chain joins TRBV5-1 to TRBJ1-1; the match to TRBD1 covers 10 bases. Germline CDR1 reads SGHRS; CDR2 reads YFSETQ. Trimming at V came to 0 bases and at J to 4 bases, leaving 6 bases not matched to a gene. The CDR3 is 16 residues long. The CDR3 DNA follows: TGCGCCAGCAGCTTGGGGGACAGGGGCCGGGGCACTGAAGCTTTCTTT. Translated, it gives CASSLGDRGRGTEAFF. Based on the CDR3 plus reference TRBV5-1 and TRBJ1-1, the full variable domain is KAGVTQTPRYLIKTRGQQVTLSCSPISGHRSVSWYQQTPGQGLQFLFEYFSETQRNKGNFPGRFSGRQFSNSRSEMNVSTLELGDSALYLCASSLGDRGRGTEAFFGQGTRLTVV.

This clone was seen once. The chain couples TRBV6-1 to TRBJ2-7, with D possibly being TRBD2 (5 bases). The V gene lost 6 bases and the J gene lost 2 bases, with 17 bases spanning the gap. This CDR3 comprises 15 residues. Germline V gene data show CDR1 as MNHNS and CDR2 as SASEGT. The CDR3 region has the DNA TGTGCCAGCAGAAGAGCGGAGTCTTTAGCCTACGAGCAGTACTTC. Its protein product is CASRRAESLAYEQYF.

The V gene is TRBV6-5, the J gene TRBJ1-2; D might be TRBD1 (5 bases). The CDR3 is made up of 13 amino acids. Germline CDR1 and CDR2: MNHEY and SVGAGI. Trimming pared 0 bases from V and 6 bases from J, leaving 8 bases between. The CDR3 region has the DNA TGTGCCAGCAGTTACTCCGACAGAGATGGCTACACCTTC. Protein sequence: CASSYSDRDGYTF.

This rearrangement joins TRBV19 to TRBJ1-2; tentatively, D is TRBD1 (6 bases). Germline assignment: CDR1 LNHDA and CDR2 SQIVND (reference sequence). The V end lost 6 bases, the J end lost 8 bases, and 19 bases lay between the germline ends. The CDR3 runs to 14 residues. The DNA of the CDR3 is TGTGCCAGTAGCATGGGCACAGGGCCGAAAGGCTACACCTTC. This encodes CASSMGTGPKGYTF.

About this clone itself: This sample also contains other DNA sequences that code for the same CDR3. This sequence joins TRBV18 and TRBJ2-7; 8 nucleotides match TRBD1. In germline, CDR1 is KGHSH, CDR2 LQKENI. The CDR3 runs to 15 residues. Trimming at V came to 2 bases and at J to 0 bases, leaving 3 bases not matched to a gene. The CDR3 region is CASSPTGTGSYEQYF. CDR3 DNA: TGTGCCAGCTCACCAACCGGGACAGGCTCCTACGAGCAGTACTTC. Filled out from reference TRBV18 and TRBJ2-7, the complete variable domain reads NAGVMQNPRHLVRRRGQEARLRCSPMKGHSHVYWYRQLPEEGLKFMVYLQKENIIDESGMPKERFSAEFPKEGPSILRIQQVVRGDSAAYFCASSPTGTGSYEQYFGPGTRLTVT.

V and J are TRBV7-9 and TRBJ1-6; the match to TRBD1 covers 8 bases. The CDR3 has 17 amino acids. Germline CDR1 SEHNR, CDR2 FQNEAQ (reference sequence). After removal of 3 bases from V and 8 bases from J, the junction contained 12 bases not matched to a gene. CDR3 in DNA: TGTGCCAGCAGCTTCGACTTCTGGACAGGGAAAGATTCACCCCTCCACTTT. Translated, it gives CASSFDFWTGKDSPLHF.

The CDR3 loop reads CASSSRDPQGQPQHF. In DNA, the CDR3 is TGTGCCAGCAGCTCCCGGGACCCACAGGGTCAGCCCCAGCATTTT. The V call is TRBV5-8, the J call TRBJ1-5, with a weak D call TRBD1 (6 bases). The CDR3 is made up of 15 amino acids. V lost 3 bases, J lost 6 bases, and 16 bases lay in between. CDR1 is SGHTS, CDR2 YDEGEE, per germline.

The chain couples TRBV5-8 to TRBJ1-3; D not resolved. Germline V lookup: CDR1 SGHTS, CDR2 YDEGEE. This CDR3 contains 15 residues. Trimming pared 4 bases from V and 2 bases from J, leaving 13 bases between. CDR3 nucleotides: TGTGCCAGCAGCCTGGAGCCATTGACTGGAAACACCATATATTTT. As protein: CASSLEPLTGNTIYF.

The V call is TRBV7-4, the J call TRBJ1-1; D is unclear. The CDR3 has 11 residues. Germline lookup yields CDR1 SGHVT and CDR2 SQSDAQ. V was trimmed by 3 bases and J by 7 bases, leaving 6 bases between them. The CDR3 sequence: CASSFIDEAFF. The CDR3 DNA reads TGTGCCAGCAGCTTCATCGATGAAGCTTTCTTT.